The T cell receptor beta chain under discussion was sequenced for a study of T cells in Graves' hyperthyroidism and ophthalmopathy. Amplified TCR beta CDR3 regions derived from RNA transcripts. TCR CDR3 regions were first amplified by RT-PCR with HTBI primers. TCRdb processed the multiplex PCR reads anew with MiXCR; each CDR3 protein has one entry. The profile shows 500,000 to 600,000 distinct CDR3 sequences, around 46% of them singletons. Germline CDR1 and CDR2: DFQATT and SNEGSKA (reference sequence). CDR3 length: 15 residues. V was cut by 2 bases and J by 4 bases, with 17 bases left in between. This clonotype was observed many times. As yet, its antigen is unknown. General study findings and limits: Most thyroid clonotypes expanded above 0.001 appeared in blood too. Ophthalmopathy, as predicted by the model, came a median about seven months after the prediction.

Pregnant or lactating patients were excluded, as were those with uncontrolled infection or other autoimmune disease. Diagnoses used clinical symptoms, serum thyroxine and TRAb, thyroid ultrasound and orbital computed tomography. The sequence was collected from an adult woman with Graves' disease, either hyperthyroidism or ophthalmopathy (not recorded which). The chain employs TRBV20-1 and TRBJ1-2; D ambiguous. The material sequenced was peripheral blood or thyroid tissue (not recorded which). As DNA, the CDR3 is TGCAGTGCTAGAATACGCCCTTTTAAAACCTATGGCTACACCTTC. Amino acids: CSARIRPFKTYGYTF.